Listed below are T cell receptor beta chains from one sample, sequenced in a study of blood T cell repertoires in COVID-19. Repertoires were generated with immunoSEQ multiplex PCR, while TCRdb's copy carries only in-frame clones and drops some. The sample holds some 510,000 clones; 88% are singletons and the top ten take 1.5% to 2%. The sequencing sample was made of PBMCs or T cells enriched from blood (not recorded which). Receptor source: a woman aged 35 to 49 who had recovered from COVID-19. CDR3s include the opening cysteine and the closing phenylalanine or tryptophan. The D gene is left open where the match is weak. Not every row has a clone size; where given, it reads once, few, many or a size class.

CDR3 protein: CASSLGSLERHEQFF
CDR3 DNA: TGTGCCAGCAGCTTGGGTTCCCTAGAACGCCATGAGCAGTTCTTC
J gene: TRBJ2-1
D gene: NA
CDR3 length: 15
V gene: TRBV5-6
clone size: NA

CDR3 protein: CATSSLGLAGERSYNEQFF
CDR3 DNA: TGTGCCACCAGCTCCCTCGGACTAGCGGGAGAACGTTCCTACAATGAGCAGTTCTTC
J gene: TRBJ2-1
D gene: TRBD2
CDR3 length: 19
V gene: TRBV15
clone size: NA

CDR3 protein: CASSEVTGGTEAFF
CDR3 DNA: TGTGCCAGCAGTGAAGTCACAGGGGGCACTGAAGCTTTCTTT
J gene: TRBJ1-1
D gene: TRBD1
CDR3 length: 14
V gene: TRBV2
clone size: NA

CDR3 protein: CASSQEWDYYSYEQYF
CDR3 DNA: TGTGCCAGCAGCCAAGAGTGGGACTACTATTCCTACGAGCAGTACTTC
J gene: TRBJ2-7
D gene: TRBD2
CDR3 length: 16
V gene: TRBV4-2
clone size: NA

CDR3 protein: CASSARQGAYGYTF
CDR3 DNA: TGTGCCAGCAGCGCTCGACAGGGGGCCTATGGCTACACCTTC
J gene: TRBJ1-2
D gene: TRBD1
CDR3 length: 14
V gene: TRBV11-2
clone size: NA

CDR3 protein: CASSDAWRETQYF
CDR3 DNA: TGCGCCAGCAGTGACGCCTGGAGGGAGACCCAGTACTTC
J gene: TRBJ2-5
D gene: NA
CDR3 length: 13
V gene: TRBV10-2
clone size: NA

CDR3 protein: CASRVAGGGEQYF
CDR3 DNA: TGTGCCAGCAGGGTAGCGGGAGGCGGGGAGCAGTACTTC
J gene: TRBJ2-7
D gene: TRBD2
CDR3 length: 13
V gene: TRBV12-3/TRBV12-4
clone size: NA

CDR3 protein: CASSAGTSGDTQYF
CDR3 DNA: TGCGCCAGCAGCGCCGGGACTAGCGGAGATACGCAGTATTTT
J gene: TRBJ2-3
D gene: TRBD2
CDR3 length: 14
V gene: TRBV5-1
clone size: NA

CDR3 protein: CASIAQLSNQPQHF
CDR3 DNA: TGTGCCAGCATCGCACAGCTGAGCAATCAGCCCCAGCATTTT
J gene: TRBJ1-5
D gene: NA
CDR3 length: 14
V gene: TRBV6-5
clone size: NA

CDR3 protein: CASRVHAGYSGNTIYF
CDR3 DNA: TGTGCCAGCAGAGTCCATGCAGGCTACTCTGGAAACACCATATATTTT
J gene: TRBJ1-3
D gene: NA
CDR3 length: 16
V gene: TRBV7-2
clone size: NA

CDR3 protein: CASSFKREWQETQYF
CDR3 DNA: TGCGCCAGCAGCTTCAAGCGGGAGTGGCAAGAGACCCAGTACTTC
J gene: TRBJ2-5
D gene: TRBD2
CDR3 length: 15
V gene: TRBV5-1
clone size: NA

CDR3 protein: CASSIVPRGLNTEAFF
CDR3 DNA: TGTGCCAGTAGTATAGTGCCCAGGGGCCTGAACACTGAAGCTTTCTTT
J gene: TRBJ1-1
D gene: NA
CDR3 length: 16
V gene: TRBV19
clone size: NA

CDR3 protein: CSAYRGGYTF
CDR3 DNA: TGCAGTGCTTACAGGGGTGGCTACACCTTC
J gene: TRBJ1-2
D gene: TRBD1
CDR3 length: 10
V gene: TRBV20-1
clone size: NA

CDR3 protein: CATSARGGDGQPQHF
CDR3 DNA: TGTGCCACCAGTGCCCGTGGGGGGGATGGCCAGCCCCAGCATTTT
J gene: TRBJ1-5
D gene: NA
CDR3 length: 15
V gene: TRBV24-1
clone size: NA

CDR3 protein: CAWMAGFNEKLFF
CDR3 DNA: TGTGCCTGGATGGCAGGGTTTAATGAAAAACTGTTTTTT
J gene: TRBJ1-4
D gene: NA
CDR3 length: 13
V gene: TRBV30
clone size: NA

CDR3 protein: CASGGQGIYGYTF
CDR3 DNA: TGTGCCAGCGGGGGCCAAGGGATCTATGGCTACACCTTC
J gene: TRBJ1-2
D gene: NA
CDR3 length: 13
V gene: TRBV25-1
clone size: NA

CDR3 protein: CASSPLGATNEKLFF
CDR3 DNA: TGTGCCAGCAGTCCCCTAGGGGCGACTAATGAAAAACTGTTTTTT
J gene: TRBJ1-4
D gene: NA
CDR3 length: 15
V gene: TRBV25-1
clone size: NA

CDR3 protein: CASSQDQGMNTEAFF
CDR3 DNA: TGTGCCAGCAGCCAAGATCAGGGCATGAACACTGAAGCTTTCTTT
J gene: TRBJ1-1
D gene: NA
CDR3 length: 15
V gene: TRBV4-2
clone size: NA

CDR3 protein: CASSAVPSGANEQFF
CDR3 DNA: TGTGCCAGCAGCGCTGTGCCTAGCGGCGCCAATGAGCAGTTCTTC
J gene: TRBJ2-1
D gene: TRBD2
CDR3 length: 15
V gene: TRBV2
clone size: NA

CDR3 protein: CASSLFESETQYF
CDR3 DNA: TGTGCCAGCAGCTTATTTGAGTCCGAGACCCAGTACTTC
J gene: TRBJ2-5
D gene: NA
CDR3 length: 13
V gene: TRBV7-8
clone size: NA

CDR3 protein: CASSGSQNLNTEAFF
CDR3 DNA: TGTGCCAGCTCCGGGAGCCAGAATTTGAACACTGAAGCTTTCTTT
J gene: TRBJ1-1
D gene: NA
CDR3 length: 15
V gene: TRBV7-9
clone size: many

CDR3 protein: CASSEGHEGREDVRNQPQHF
CDR3 DNA: TGTGCCAGCAGTGAAGGTCATGAGGGGCGGGAAGATGTTCGCAATCAGCCCCAGCATTTT
J gene: TRBJ1-5
D gene: NA
CDR3 length: 20
V gene: TRBV6-1
clone size: NA

CDR3 protein: CATSIRQGMNTEAFF
CDR3 DNA: TGTGCCACCAGCATCCGACAGGGCATGAACACTGAAGCTTTCTTT
J gene: TRBJ1-1
D gene: TRBD1
CDR3 length: 15
V gene: TRBV15
clone size: NA

CDR3 protein: CASSDESEGRSYEQYF
CDR3 DNA: TGTGCCAGCAGTGATGAGTCGGAGGGGCGATCCTACGAGCAGTACTTC
J gene: TRBJ2-7
D gene: NA
CDR3 length: 16
V gene: TRBV2
clone size: NA

CDR3 protein: CASSTTGTSGTYEQYF
CDR3 DNA: TGTGCCAGTAGTACTACCGGGACTAGCGGCACCTACGAGCAGTACTTC
J gene: TRBJ2-7
D gene: TRBD2
CDR3 length: 16
V gene: TRBV19
clone size: once

CDR3 protein: CASSDWTSGNTDTQYF
CDR3 DNA: TGTGCCAGCAGCGACTGGACTAGCGGGAACACAGATACGCAGTATTTT
J gene: TRBJ2-3
D gene: TRBD2
CDR3 length: 16
V gene: TRBV9
clone size: NA

CDR3 protein: CASSIRSIGGPSGNTIYF
CDR3 DNA: TGTGCCAGTAGTATAAGGTCTATCGGGGGTCCCTCTGGAAACACCATATATTTT
J gene: TRBJ1-3
D gene: NA
CDR3 length: 18
V gene: TRBV19
clone size: NA

CDR3 protein: CSVSQSSGNTIYF
CDR3 DNA: TGCAGCGTATCACAGAGCTCTGGAAACACCATATATTTT
J gene: TRBJ1-3
D gene: NA
CDR3 length: 13
V gene: TRBV29-1
clone size: NA

CDR3 protein: CASSLVGLAGELVYNEQFF
CDR3 DNA: TGTGCCAGCAGCTTAGTGGGGCTAGCGGGAGAATTAGTTTACAATGAGCAGTTCTTC
J gene: TRBJ2-1
D gene: TRBD2
CDR3 length: 19
V gene: TRBV13
clone size: NA

CDR3 protein: CASSLATVSSYEQYF
CDR3 DNA: TGCGCCAGCAGCTTGGCTACGGTAAGCTCCTACGAGCAGTACTTC
J gene: TRBJ2-7
D gene: NA
CDR3 length: 15
V gene: TRBV5-1
clone size: NA

CDR3 protein: CASSLLAGDEQFF
CDR3 DNA: TGCGCCAGCAGCTTGCTAGCGGGAGATGAGCAGTTCTTC
J gene: TRBJ2-1
D gene: TRBD2
CDR3 length: 13
V gene: TRBV5-1
clone size: NA

CDR3 protein: CASSVGTLAGTNEQFF
CDR3 DNA: TGTGCCAGCAGCGTAGGAACCCTAGCGGGGACCAATGAGCAGTTCTTC
J gene: TRBJ2-1
D gene: TRBD2
CDR3 length: 16
V gene: TRBV9
clone size: NA

CDR3 protein: CASSLRRDQYNEQFF
CDR3 DNA: TGTGCCAGCAGCTTACGGCGGGATCAGTACAATGAGCAGTTCTTC
J gene: TRBJ2-1
D gene: NA
CDR3 length: 15
V gene: TRBV11-3
clone size: NA

CDR3 protein: CASSSGQGAALYGYTF
CDR3 DNA: TGTGCCAGCAGCTCCGGACAGGGGGCTGCCCTCTATGGCTACACCTTC
J gene: TRBJ1-2
D gene: TRBD1
CDR3 length: 16
V gene: TRBV7-2
clone size: NA

CDR3 protein: CASSLVSPGEQFF
CDR3 DNA: TGTGCCAGCAGCTTAGTCAGCCCGGGAGAGCAGTTCTTC
J gene: TRBJ2-1
D gene: NA
CDR3 length: 13
V gene: TRBV7-9
clone size: NA

CDR3 protein: CASSLDMGQFF
CDR3 DNA: TGTGCCAGCAGCCTCGACATGGGGCAGTTCTTC
J gene: TRBJ2-1
D gene: NA
CDR3 length: 11
V gene: TRBV7-9
clone size: once

CDR3 protein: CASSLEEGEAFF
CDR3 DNA: TGTGCCAGCAGCTTGGAGGAGGGGGAAGCTTTCTTT
J gene: TRBJ1-1
D gene: NA
CDR3 length: 12
V gene: TRBV5-4
clone size: NA

CDR3 protein: CASSRPGAAYEQYF
CDR3 DNA: TGTGCCAGCAGTAGACCAGGGGCGGCCTACGAGCAGTACTTC
J gene: TRBJ2-7
D gene: NA
CDR3 length: 14
V gene: TRBV25-1
clone size: once

CDR3 protein: CASSKTGSGQPQHF
CDR3 DNA: TGTGCCAGCAGTAAGACTGGGTCGGGGCAGCCCCAGCATTTT
J gene: TRBJ1-5
D gene: NA
CDR3 length: 14
V gene: TRBV2
clone size: NA

CDR3 protein: CASGLVAFSGQGFSYEQFF
CDR3 DNA: TGTGCTAGTGGTTTGGTCGCCTTTTCGGGACAGGGGTTTTCATATGAGCAGTTCTTC
J gene: TRBJ2-1
D gene: TRBD1
CDR3 length: 19
V gene: TRBV12-5
clone size: NA

CDR3 protein: CASSFRGDYGYTF
CDR3 DNA: TGTGCCAGCAGTTTCAGGGGGGACTATGGCTACACCTTC
J gene: TRBJ1-2
D gene: TRBD1
CDR3 length: 13
V gene: TRBV6-2/TRBV6-3
clone size: NA

CDR3 protein: CASSPQYGYTF
CDR3 DNA: TGTGCCAGCAGCCCCCAATATGGCTACACCTTC
J gene: TRBJ1-2
D gene: NA
CDR3 length: 11
V gene: TRBV7-9
clone size: NA

CDR3 protein: CASSPRDTNEKLFF
CDR3 DNA: TGTGCCAGCTCACCCCGGGACACCAATGAAAAACTGTTTTTT
J gene: TRBJ1-4
D gene: NA
CDR3 length: 14
V gene: TRBV18
clone size: NA

CDR3 protein: CASSYGSGNTKNIQYF
CDR3 DNA: TGCGCCAGCAGCTATGGGTCGGGGAACACCAAAAACATTCAGTACTTC
J gene: TRBJ2-4
D gene: NA
CDR3 length: 16
V gene: TRBV5-1
clone size: NA

CDR3 protein: CASAAGGADTQYF
CDR3 DNA: TGTGCCAGCGCTGCGGGAGGGGCAGATACGCAGTATTTT
J gene: TRBJ2-3
D gene: TRBD2
CDR3 length: 13
V gene: TRBV2
clone size: NA

CDR3 protein: CASSLVDSLRYYGYTF
CDR3 DNA: TGTGCCAGCAGCTTGGTGGACTCCCTCCGCTACTATGGCTACACCTTC
J gene: TRBJ1-2
D gene: NA
CDR3 length: 16
V gene: TRBV7-9
clone size: NA

CDR3 protein: CAISASGANTGELFF
CDR3 DNA: TGTGCCATCAGTGCTAGCGGAGCTAACACCGGGGAGCTGTTTTTT
J gene: TRBJ2-2
D gene: TRBD2
CDR3 length: 15
V gene: TRBV10-3
clone size: NA

CDR3 protein: CASSLVHALAAFYGYTF
CDR3 DNA: TGTGCCAGCAGCTTGGTTCACGCCTTGGCTGCTTTCTATGGCTACACCTTC
J gene: TRBJ1-2
D gene: NA
CDR3 length: 17
V gene: TRBV5-6
clone size: NA

CDR3 protein: CAITPAGRDSEAFF
CDR3 DNA: TGTGCCATCACCCCGGCAGGGAGGGATAGTGAAGCTTTCTTT
J gene: TRBJ1-1
D gene: NA
CDR3 length: 14
V gene: TRBV10-3
clone size: NA

CDR3 protein: CASSQVVGQGAVDEQYF
CDR3 DNA: TGCGCCAGCAGCCAAGTGGTCGGACAGGGGGCTGTAGACGAGCAGTACTTC
J gene: TRBJ2-7
D gene: TRBD1
CDR3 length: 17
V gene: TRBV4-1
clone size: few

CDR3 protein: CASTPRTGGHLNTEAFF
CDR3 DNA: TGTGCCAGCACACCCCGGACAGGGGGGCACTTGAACACTGAAGCTTTCTTT
J gene: TRBJ1-1
D gene: TRBD1
CDR3 length: 17
V gene: TRBV11-3
clone size: NA

CDR3 protein: CASSQSGQTNQPQHF
CDR3 DNA: TGTGCCAGCAGCCAATCAGGACAGACGAATCAGCCCCAGCATTTT
J gene: TRBJ1-5
D gene: NA
CDR3 length: 15
V gene: TRBV16
clone size: few